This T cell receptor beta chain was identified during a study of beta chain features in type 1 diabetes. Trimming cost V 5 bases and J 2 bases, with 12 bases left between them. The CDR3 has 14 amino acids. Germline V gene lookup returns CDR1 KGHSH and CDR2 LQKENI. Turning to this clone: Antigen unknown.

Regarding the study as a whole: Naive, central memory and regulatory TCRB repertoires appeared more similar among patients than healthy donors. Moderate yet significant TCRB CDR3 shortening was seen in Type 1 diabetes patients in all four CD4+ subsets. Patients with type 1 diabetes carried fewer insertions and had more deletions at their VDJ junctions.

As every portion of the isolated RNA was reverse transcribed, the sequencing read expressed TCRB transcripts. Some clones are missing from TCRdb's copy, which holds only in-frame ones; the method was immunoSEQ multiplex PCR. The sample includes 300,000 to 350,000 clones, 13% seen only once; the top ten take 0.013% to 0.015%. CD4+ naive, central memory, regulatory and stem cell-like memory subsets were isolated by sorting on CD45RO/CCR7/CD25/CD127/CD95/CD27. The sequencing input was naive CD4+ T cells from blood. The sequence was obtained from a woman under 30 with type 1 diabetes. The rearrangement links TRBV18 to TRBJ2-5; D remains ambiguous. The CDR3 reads CASSGFVLQETQYF. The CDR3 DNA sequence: TGTGCCAGCTCAGGTTTCGTCCTACAAGAGACCCAGTACTTC.